Reported below is one T cell receptor (beta chain). Between the trimmed V and J ends, which lost 5 bases and 4 bases, there was a span of 11 bases. The CDR3 sequence is 13 residues long. Germline CDR1 and CDR2: SGHRS and YFSETQ. The data belong to a study of T cells in Graves' hyperthyroidism and ophthalmopathy. Patients aged 18 to 65 had newly diagnosed hyperthyroidism lasting under 2 months. There were TCR beta CDR3 regions amplified from RNA transcripts. RT-PCR in the first round (using the HTBI primer set) targeted the TCR CDR3. MiXCR, applied by TCRdb to the multiplex PCR reads, yields one record per CDR3 protein. This table holds approximately 720,000 distinct CDR3 sequences, about 17% found once.

The J gene is TRBJ2-3, the V gene TRBV5-1; the D gene is possibly TRBD2 (6 bases). This TCR was sampled from a woman aged 50 to 60 with Graves' hyperthyroidism that later progressed to Graves' ophthalmopathy. Sequenced input: blood. CDR3 DNA: TGCGCCAGCAGGGAGGGGCGGGCAGATACGCAGTATTTT. Encoded protein: CASREGRADTQYF.